Below, one T cell receptor beta chain is given with its context. Its antigen is unknown. The method was immunoSEQ multiplex PCR; TCRdb's version includes in-frame clones alone and lacks a portion of them. The repertoire holds roughly 200,000 clones, with just under 95% as singletons. This entry belongs to a study of T cell responses to AZD1222 COVID-19 vaccine. Overall study findings and caveats: A rise in Spike-specific TCR breadth and depth followed two AZD1222 doses. Only a handful of AZD1222 recipients were seropositive at baseline.

V was cut by 2 bases and J by 5 bases, with 18 bases left in between. The germline V gene has CDR1 GTSNPN and CDR2 SVGIG (reference sequence). The CDR3 is made up of 15 amino acids. This clonotype was sampled from an adult who received the MenACWY meningococcal vaccine as a control. The chain uses TRBV30 and TRBJ1-2; D may be TRBD1 (5 bases). The source material was peripheral blood, sampled 28 days after the second dose of the MenACWY control vaccine. The CDR3 DNA sequence: TGTGCCTGGAGTCGCACAATCGGGACGGTATATGGCTACACCTTC. Protein product: CAWSRTIGTVYGYTF.